Listed here is a single T cell receptor (beta chain). The read ends 3 residues early relative to the CDR3; the germline J gene fills the gap. This CDR3 spans 13 amino acids. Deletions cut 4 bases from V and 7 bases from J, with 13 bases between. CDR1 is WNHNN and CDR2 is SYGVQD in the germline V gene (reference sequence). This specimen comes from a study of T cells in women clearing cervical HPV infection. Prevalent HPV16 infections were excluded; only incident single HPV16 infections included. Method: immunoSEQ multiplex PCR; TCRdb's copy keeps in-frame clones and lacks some. The sample table sets out around 41,000 clones.

The chain carries TRBV10-1 and TRBJ1-2; D possibly corresponds to TRBD1 (6 bases). Sequenced material: blood buffy coat. The source of this sequence is a woman aged 18 to 75 with a cervical HPV16 infection that either progressed to CIN3+ or cleared (not recorded which). Partial CDR3 DNA: TGCGCCAGCAGTGCTGGGGGGGCTGGTGGC. It translates to CASSAGGAGG. The whole CDR3 region reads CASSAGGAGGYTF.